The rows below give T cell receptor beta chains drawn from one sample of a study of cytomegalovirus exposure and HLA in healthy donors. Assay used: immunoSEQ multiplex PCR; TCRdb lists only in-frame clones, some missing. The table lists 130,000 to 150,000 clones, more than 60% of them singletons. The material sequenced was PBMCs. These receptors were collected from a man aged 40-50 years in good health and CMV-seropositive. The CDR3 runs from the conserved cysteine through the conserved F or W. A D gene is named only where the DNA matches it firmly. Clone size is shown for a subset of rows, as once, few, many or a class of expanded clone.

d_call: NA
v_call: TRBV4-2
j_call: TRBJ2-5
clone_size: NA
cdr3_nt: TGTGCCAGCGGACAGCCGTACCAAGAGACCCAGTACTTC
cdr3_aa: CASGQPYQETQYF

d_call: NA
v_call: TRBV28
j_call: TRBJ1-1
clone_size: NA
cdr3_nt: TGTGCCCTTCCCGGCGTGGGCTCCACTGAAGCTTTCTTT
cdr3_aa: CALPGVGSTEAFF

d_call: TRBD2
v_call: TRBV2
j_call: TRBJ2-1
clone_size: NA
cdr3_nt: TGTGCCAGCAGTGGGGCTTTCGTAGGACTAGCGGGAGGGGGCTACAATGAGCAGTTCTTC
cdr3_aa: CASSGAFVGLAGGGYNEQFF

d_call: NA
v_call: TRBV28
j_call: TRBJ1-5
clone_size: once
cdr3_nt: TGTGCCAGCAGTGGCCCTGAGGGAGGGCATCAGCCCCAGCATTTT
cdr3_aa: CASSGPEGGHQPQHF

d_call: TRBD2
v_call: TRBV27
j_call: TRBJ2-6
clone_size: few
cdr3_nt: TGTGCCAGCAGTCTATACGGACTAGCGGGAGTTCGTGGGGCCAACGGCCTGACTTTC
cdr3_aa: CASSLYGLAGVRGANGLTF

d_call: NA
v_call: TRBV28
j_call: TRBJ1-1
clone_size: NA
cdr3_nt: TGTGCCAGCAGGGGAGGGAACACTGAAGCTTTCTTT
cdr3_aa: CASRGGNTEAFF

d_call: NA
v_call: TRBV27
j_call: TRBJ2-2
clone_size: NA
cdr3_nt: TGTGCCAGCAGCACGGCCGGGGGACAGACGAACACCGGGGAGCTGTTTTTT
cdr3_aa: CASSTAGGQTNTGELFF

d_call: TRBD1
v_call: TRBV6-4
j_call: TRBJ1-2
clone_size: NA
cdr3_nt: TGTGCCAGCAGTGACTCTGGGGACAGGGGGCTACGCTACACCTTC
cdr3_aa: CASSDSGDRGLRYTF

d_call: NA
v_call: TRBV15
j_call: TRBJ2-1
clone_size: few
cdr3_nt: TGTGCCACCAGCAGAGATCTGCGGGAAGAGCAGTTCTTC
cdr3_aa: CATSRDLREEQFF

d_call: NA
v_call: TRBV18
j_call: TRBJ2-1
clone_size: NA
cdr3_nt: TGTGCCAGCTCACCATTTACAGATGGTGAGCAGTTCTTC
cdr3_aa: CASSPFTDGEQFF

d_call: NA
v_call: TRBV4-2
j_call: TRBJ1-3
clone_size: NA
cdr3_nt: TGTGCCAGCAGCCAAGGAGCGTACTCTGGAAACACCATATATTTT
cdr3_aa: CASSQGAYSGNTIYF

d_call: NA
v_call: TRBV5-8
j_call: TRBJ2-3
clone_size: NA
cdr3_nt: TGTGCCAGCAGCTTGGGATGGAGGGTGAGCACAGATACGCAGTATTTT
cdr3_aa: CASSLGWRVSTDTQYF

d_call: NA
v_call: TRBV5-1
j_call: TRBJ2-7
clone_size: NA
cdr3_nt: TGCGCCAGCAGCTTTTTCGCGGACGAGCAGTACTTC
cdr3_aa: CASSFFADEQYF

d_call: TRBD1
v_call: TRBV12-5
j_call: TRBJ2-5
clone_size: NA
cdr3_nt: TGTGCTAGTGGTTTTGTAGGGGGCTCGGAGACCCAGTACTTC
cdr3_aa: CASGFVGGSETQYF

d_call: TRBD1
v_call: TRBV25-1
j_call: TRBJ1-4
clone_size: NA
cdr3_nt: TGTGCTTGCACGGAGGGGGCGGATGAAAAACTGTTTTTT
cdr3_aa: CACTEGADEKLFF

d_call: NA
v_call: TRBV7-2
j_call: TRBJ1-2
clone_size: NA
cdr3_nt: TGTGCCAGCAGCTTGGCCGGGAGACTCTATGGCTACACCTTC
cdr3_aa: CASSLAGRLYGYTF

d_call: NA
v_call: TRBV6-4
j_call: TRBJ1-2
clone_size: NA
cdr3_nt: TGTGCCAGCAGTGACCCGACTTATTGGGTCAACTATGGCTACACCTTC
cdr3_aa: CASSDPTYWVNYGYTF

d_call: NA
v_call: TRBV10-3
j_call: TRBJ2-3
clone_size: NA
cdr3_nt: TGTGCCATCAGGACGGGGGCAGATACGCAGTATTTT
cdr3_aa: CAIRTGADTQYF

d_call: NA
v_call: TRBV29-1
j_call: TRBJ2-5
clone_size: NA
cdr3_nt: TGCAGCGTTGAAGTGGGCAGACCGGGGGAGACCCAGTACTTC
cdr3_aa: CSVEVGRPGETQYF

d_call: NA
v_call: TRBV10-3
j_call: TRBJ2-1
clone_size: once
cdr3_nt: TGTGCCATCAGTGAGTCTATCGGGGAGCAGTTCTTC
cdr3_aa: CAISESIGEQFF

d_call: NA
v_call: TRBV11-2
j_call: TRBJ1-2
clone_size: NA
cdr3_nt: TGTGCCAGCAGCGTTACGCAGGGGTTGAATAGCTATGGCTACACCTTC
cdr3_aa: CASSVTQGLNSYGYTF

d_call: TRBD1
v_call: TRBV5-5
j_call: TRBJ1-3
clone_size: NA
cdr3_nt: TGTGCCAGCAGCTTGATACCTACAGGGGTGGGAGGAAACACCATATATTTT
cdr3_aa: CASSLIPTGVGGNTIYF

d_call: TRBD2
v_call: TRBV18
j_call: TRBJ2-1
clone_size: NA
cdr3_nt: TGTGCCAGCTCACCCTTTAGCGGGATCAATGAGCAGTTCTTC
cdr3_aa: CASSPFSGINEQFF

d_call: NA
v_call: TRBV2
j_call: TRBJ2-7
clone_size: NA
cdr3_nt: TGTGCCAGCAGCCGCGGACAGAAGGACGAGCAGTACTTC
cdr3_aa: CASSRGQKDEQYF

d_call: NA
v_call: TRBV23-1
j_call: TRBJ2-2
clone_size: NA
cdr3_nt: TGCGCCGCCCCGCAAGACGGTTGGGAGTTCACCGGGGAGCTGTTTTTT
cdr3_aa: CAAPQDGWEFTGELFF

d_call: NA
v_call: TRBV9
j_call: TRBJ1-1
clone_size: NA
cdr3_nt: TGTGCCAGCAGCGTAGCTATGAACACTGAAGCTTTCTTT
cdr3_aa: CASSVAMNTEAFF

d_call: TRBD1
v_call: TRBV9
j_call: TRBJ2-7
clone_size: NA
cdr3_nt: TGTGCCAGCAGCGGAGGACAGGGGAACTACGAGCAGTACTTC
cdr3_aa: CASSGGQGNYEQYF

d_call: NA
v_call: TRBV11-2
j_call: TRBJ1-1
clone_size: NA
cdr3_nt: TGTGCCAGCAGCTTAGACTTTGTGGGCGAAGCTTTCTTT
cdr3_aa: CASSLDFVGEAFF

d_call: TRBD2
v_call: TRBV28
j_call: TRBJ2-3
clone_size: few
cdr3_nt: TGTGCCAGCAGTTTGGGCGGGAGGGCTAGCACAGATACGCAGTATTTT
cdr3_aa: CASSLGGRASTDTQYF

d_call: TRBD2
v_call: TRBV30
j_call: TRBJ2-1
clone_size: NA
cdr3_nt: TGTGCCTGGAGTCTTATGACTAGCGGGGGATATTACAATGAGCAGTTCTTC
cdr3_aa: CAWSLMTSGGYYNEQFF

d_call: NA
v_call: TRBV9
j_call: TRBJ2-3
clone_size: few
cdr3_nt: TGTGCCAGCACCTTAGAGGGTTTGGCGGGAGATACGCAGTATTTT
cdr3_aa: CASTLEGLAGDTQYF

d_call: NA
v_call: TRBV14
j_call: TRBJ2-3
clone_size: NA
cdr3_nt: TGTGCCAGCAGCCAAGATCGGGGTGGAAGCACAGATACGCAGTATTTT
cdr3_aa: CASSQDRGGSTDTQYF

d_call: NA
v_call: TRBV2
j_call: TRBJ2-3
clone_size: NA
cdr3_nt: TGTGCCAGCGGGGCGGCCTCAGGGGATACGCAGTATTTT
cdr3_aa: CASGAASGDTQYF

d_call: NA
v_call: TRBV4-3
j_call: TRBJ2-1
clone_size: once
cdr3_nt: TGCGCCAGCAGCCAAGATGAGCGGGTAATCTACAATGAGCAGTTCTTC
cdr3_aa: CASSQDERVIYNEQFF

d_call: NA
v_call: TRBV4-3
j_call: TRBJ1-2
clone_size: NA
cdr3_nt: TGCGCCAGCAGCCAAGTAGGGGCCCCGGAAGGTGGTGGCTACACCTTC
cdr3_aa: CASSQVGAPEGGGYTF

d_call: TRBD1
v_call: TRBV5-1
j_call: TRBJ2-2
clone_size: NA
cdr3_nt: TGCGCCAGCAGCTTTGGGACAGGGGAAGTAACCGGGGAGCTGTTTTTT
cdr3_aa: CASSFGTGEVTGELFF

d_call: TRBD1
v_call: TRBV6-5
j_call: TRBJ1-5
clone_size: NA
cdr3_nt: TGTGCCAGCAGAACAGGGGTAGAGCAGCCCCAGCATTTT
cdr3_aa: CASRTGVEQPQHF

d_call: NA
v_call: TRBV6-5
j_call: TRBJ2-7
clone_size: NA
cdr3_nt: TGTGCCAGCAGTCAACGCATCGGGGAGCAGTACTTC
cdr3_aa: CASSQRIGEQYF

d_call: NA
v_call: TRBV7-7
j_call: TRBJ2-7
clone_size: NA
cdr3_nt: TGTGCCAGCAGCACGGGACTTATGAACGAGCAGTACTTC
cdr3_aa: CASSTGLMNEQYF

d_call: NA
v_call: TRBV11-1
j_call: TRBJ1-1
clone_size: NA
cdr3_nt: TGTGCCAGCACCCCCGCGGGGGCCTACACTGAAGCTTTCTTT
cdr3_aa: CASTPAGAYTEAFF

d_call: TRBD1
v_call: TRBV5-1
j_call: TRBJ2-3
clone_size: NA
cdr3_nt: TGCGCCAGCAGCCCCTCTGGGACAGGGGGCGGGTCAGATACGCAGTATTTT
cdr3_aa: CASSPSGTGGGSDTQYF

d_call: NA
v_call: TRBV9
j_call: TRBJ1-2
clone_size: NA
cdr3_nt: TGTGCCAGCAGTGATCCGGGGAGCTATGGCTACACCTTC
cdr3_aa: CASSDPGSYGYTF

d_call: NA
v_call: TRBV7-8
j_call: TRBJ1-2
clone_size: NA
cdr3_nt: TGTGCCAGCAGCTTATTGAGGGACTCCGTCTATGGCTACACCTTC
cdr3_aa: CASSLLRDSVYGYTF

d_call: TRBD2
v_call: TRBV5-4
j_call: TRBJ2-7
clone_size: NA
cdr3_nt: TGTGCCAGCAGCAGGACTAGCGGGAGTTACGAGCAGTACTTC
cdr3_aa: CASSRTSGSYEQYF

d_call: TRBD2
v_call: TRBV2
j_call: TRBJ2-2
clone_size: NA
cdr3_nt: TGTGCCAGCACGCGGGAGAGGAGCACCGGGGAGCTGTTTTTT
cdr3_aa: CASTRERSTGELFF

d_call: TRBD2
v_call: TRBV30
j_call: TRBJ2-1
clone_size: NA
cdr3_nt: TGTGCCTGGACCCCTGGACTAACGACTAGCGGGATCTACAATGAGCAGTTCTTC
cdr3_aa: CAWTPGLTTSGIYNEQFF

d_call: NA
v_call: TRBV30
j_call: TRBJ1-2
clone_size: few
cdr3_nt: TGTGCCTGGACCCACACCAGGGGAAGATATGGCTACACCTTC
cdr3_aa: CAWTHTRGRYGYTF

d_call: NA
v_call: TRBV19
j_call: TRBJ2-2
clone_size: NA
cdr3_nt: TGTGCCAGTGCTAAAGATGATACCGGGGAGCTGTTTTTT
cdr3_aa: CASAKDDTGELFF

d_call: TRBD2
v_call: TRBV5-1
j_call: TRBJ2-1
clone_size: NA
cdr3_nt: TGCGCCAGCAGCCCGACTAGCGGGGGGGCCTACAATGAGCAGTTCTTC
cdr3_aa: CASSPTSGGAYNEQFF

d_call: NA
v_call: TRBV2
j_call: TRBJ1-1
clone_size: NA
cdr3_nt: TGTGCCAGCAGTGGACAGAAGAACACTGAAGCTTTCTTT
cdr3_aa: CASSGQKNTEAFF

d_call: NA
v_call: TRBV2
j_call: TRBJ1-1
clone_size: NA
cdr3_nt: TGTGCCAGCAGTGAGCAGGGTGGCGCTGAAGCTTTCTTT
cdr3_aa: CASSEQGGAEAFF

d_call: NA
v_call: TRBV4-3
j_call: TRBJ1-2
clone_size: NA
cdr3_nt: TGCGCCAGCAGTCAGGTCACATCAGCTAACTATGGCTACACCTTC
cdr3_aa: CASSQVTSANYGYTF

d_call: TRBD1
v_call: TRBV7-3
j_call: TRBJ2-3
clone_size: NA
cdr3_nt: TGTGCCAGCACCCTACTATACTACAGGGGTAGCACAGATACGCAGTATTTT
cdr3_aa: CASTLLYYRGSTDTQYF

d_call: TRBD2
v_call: TRBV7-9
j_call: TRBJ2-3
clone_size: NA
cdr3_nt: TGTGCCAGCGGACCTAGCGGTAGCACAGATACGCAGTATTTT
cdr3_aa: CASGPSGSTDTQYF